Listed here are 27 T cell receptor beta chains from one sample, sequenced in a study of blood T cell repertoires in COVID-19. TCRdb's table, derived via immunoSEQ multiplex PCR, lists solely in-frame clones and lacks some. Among about 400,000 clones, approximately 85% were seen once, and the ten largest hold 2% to 2.5%. Sequencing input: PBMCs or T cells enriched from blood (not recorded which). These TCRs come from a woman between 40 and 50 years old with acute COVID-19.

The genes are TRBV9 and TRBJ1-1; TRBD1 agrees at 9 bases. V gave up 0 bases and J gave up 4 bases; unmatched junction bases: 4. The CDR3 totals 15 residues. Germline CDR1 SGDLS, CDR2 YYNGEE. In DNA, the CDR3 is TGTGCCAGCAGCGTAGATAACAGGGGGCCCACTGAAGCTTTCTTT. It yields the protein CASSVDNRGPTEAFF. The complete variable domain, with remaining parts taken from reference TRBV9 and TRBJ1-1, reads DSGVTQTPKHLITATGQRVTLRCSPRSGDLSVYWYQQSLDQGLQFLIQYYNGEERAKGNILERFSAQQFPDLHSELNLSSLELGDSALYFCASSVDNRGPTEAFFGQGTRLTVV.

V is TRBV27 and J is TRBJ1-2; TRBD1 aligns across 8 bases. Germline values: CDR1 MNHEY, CDR2 SMNVEV (reference sequence). Germline trimming cut 6 bases from V and 5 bases from J; bases unmatched to any gene: 5. This CDR3 is 13 amino acids long. DNA for the CDR3: TGTGCCAGCAGAGTACAGGGGGGATATGGCTACACCTTC. Protein product: CASRVQGGYGYTF.

The chain couples TRBV3-1 (or the pseudogene TRBV3-2) to TRBJ2-2; 7 bases match TRBD1. This CDR3 contains 17 residues. Germline CDR1 and CDR2: LGHDT and YNNKEL (reference sequence). Trimming at V came to 8 bases and at J to 6 bases, leaving 18 bases not matched to a gene. The CDR3 loop is CASDHKKKGQVAGELFF. For the CDR3, the DNA is TGTGCCAGCGATCATAAGAAAAAAGGACAGGTCGCCGGGGAGCTGTTTTTT.

The chain recombines TRBV5-4 with TRBJ1-2; 7 nucleotides match TRBD1. The CDR3 is made up of 16 amino acids. The ends lost 4 bases at V and 2 bases at J; junction bases unmatched: 11. Germline V gene lookup returns CDR1 SGHNT and CDR2 YYREEE (reference sequence). The CDR3 DNA follows: TGTGCCAGCAGCACACGACAGGGTAGCGGCAACTATGGCTACACCTTC. This sequence encodes CASSTRQGSGNYGYTF.

The CDR3: CASRRGIDNQPQHF. The CDR3 DNA reads as TGTGCCAGCAGAAGGGGGATTGACAATCAGCCCCAGCATTTT. The chain employs TRBV27 and TRBJ1-5, with D possibly being TRBD1 (6 bases). The germline V gene encodes CDR1 MNHEY and CDR2 SMNVEV (reference sequence). The CDR3 contains 14 residues. V gave up 6 bases and J gave up 3 bases, with 12 bases separating them.

CDR3 residues: CASSLPVGNTEAFF. In DNA form, the CDR3 reads TGCGCCAGCAGCCTGCCCGTCGGGAACACTGAAGCTTTCTTT. The chain joins TRBV5-1 to TRBJ1-1; no definite D call. Trimming took 4 bases from V and 1 from J, leaving 11 bases between them. CDR3 size: 14 residues. The germline gives CDR1 SGHRS, CDR2 YFSETQ.

The V gene is TRBV27, the J gene TRBJ2-4, with 9 bases identical to TRBD1. This CDR3 spans 15 amino acids. Trimming took 3 bases from V and 8 from J; bases not matched to a gene: 8. Germline CDR1 MNHEY, CDR2 SMNVEV (reference sequence). CDR3 sequence (DNA): TGTGCCAGCAGTTTGGAGGCTGGACAGGGGTACATTCAGTACTTC. Translating gives CASSLEAGQGYIQYF.

This chain's CDR3 is CASLGGTANTGELFF. The CDR3 nucleotides read TGTGCCAGCCTCGGTGGGACAGCGAACACCGGGGAGCTGTTTTTT. The V and J genes are TRBV5-5 and TRBJ2-2; 7 nucleotides align to TRBD1. The CDR3 sequence is 15 residues long. The J segment lost 0 bases and the V segment lost 7 bases, leaving 6 bases of the junction unmatched. Germline V gene sequence: CDR1 SGHKS, CDR2 YYEKEE (reference sequence).

J is TRBJ1-1 and V is TRBV5-4, with D perhaps TRBD1 (6 bases). Between the trimmed V and J ends, which lost 4 bases and 2 bases, there was a span of 12 bases. The CDR3 covers 14 residues. Germline V gene data show CDR1 as SGHNT and CDR2 as YYREEE (reference sequence). Here the CDR3 reads CASSRPGDNTEAFF. The CDR3 DNA is TGTGCCAGCAGCCGCCCAGGGGATAACACTGAAGCTTTCTTT.

The V gene is TRBV10-3, the J gene TRBJ2-7, with no clear D. Germline V CDR1 and CDR2: ENHRY, SYGVKD. Trimming left V 4 bases short and J 2 bases short, with 12 bases between. The CDR3 extends over 14 amino acids. CDR3: CAISGNRETYEQYF. CDR3 DNA: TGTGCCATCAGTGGGAACAGAGAAACCTACGAGCAGTACTTC.

J is TRBJ1-6 and V is TRBV18; 10 positions agree with TRBD1. Unmatched junction bases numbered 12, after V lost 6 bases and J lost 10 bases. The CDR3 is 16 residues long. Germline V lookup: CDR1 KGHSH, CDR2 LQKENI. Here the CDR3 DNA reads TGTGCCAGCTCCTGGGGACCCGGGACAGGGGAGTCACCCCTCCACTTT. It translates to CASSWGPGTGESPLHF.

This chain links TRBV24-1 with TRBJ2-7, with TRBD1 matching over 7 bases. The germline gives CDR1 KGHDR, CDR2 SFDVKD. V lost 7 bases to trimming and J lost 3 bases; unmatched junction nucleotides: 11. The CDR3 consists of 15 residues. CDR3 in DNA: TGTGCCACCAGCGATAGTGGACAGGCGAACTACGAGCAGTACTTC. This encodes CATSDSGQANYEQYF.

The V gene is TRBV11-2, the J gene TRBJ2-7; D not resolved. Germline lookup yields CDR1 SGHAT and CDR2 FQNNGV. CDR3 length: 13 residues. V lost 0 bases, J lost 7 bases, and 10 bases lay in between. This CDR3 reads CASSLEQIWEQYF. Written as DNA, the CDR3 is TGTGCCAGCAGCTTAGAACAGATATGGGAGCAGTACTTC.

In the case of this clone: The sample contains more than one DNA sequence encoding this CDR3. The rearrangement joins TRBV29-1 to TRBJ1-2; D not resolved. Germline CDR1 SQVTM, CDR2 ANQGSEA. Trimming took 0 bases from V and 4 from J, leaving 6 bases between them. The CDR3 contains 12 residues. Here the CDR3 reads CSVEEGAYGYTF. In DNA form, the CDR3 reads TGCAGCGTTGAAGAAGGAGCCTATGGCTACACCTTC.

Only a few counts were recorded for this clone. The rearrangement links TRBV19 to TRBJ1-5, with 7 bases aligning to TRBD1. The ends lost 5 bases at V and 0 bases at J; junction bases unmatched: 7. The CDR3 contains 16 residues. The germline CDR1 and CDR2 sequences are LNHDA and SQIVND (reference sequence). CDR3 sequence reads: CASSRDSGHSNQPQHF. Written as DNA, the CDR3 is TGTGCCAGTAGTCGGGACAGTGGGCATAGCAATCAGCCCCAGCATTTT.

V and J are TRBV3-1 (or the pseudogene TRBV3-2) and TRBJ1-6; a weak D match, TRBD1 (6 bases). The V gene lost 1 base and the J gene lost 7 bases, with 11 bases spanning the gap. Germline V gene lookup returns CDR1 LGHDT and CDR2 YNNKEL (reference sequence). The CDR3 is 15 residues long. The CDR3 region is CASSQGPGENSPLHF. The CDR3 DNA follows: TGTGCCAGCAGCCAAGGGCCAGGGGAAAATTCACCCCTCCACTTT.

This sequence joins TRBV5-1 and TRBJ2-5; 8 bases match TRBD1. Germline CDR1 reads SGHRS; CDR2 reads YFSETQ. The V segment lost 2 bases and the J segment 0 bases; nucleotides outside the gene matches: 6. CDR3 length equals 16 residues. This chain's CDR3 is CASSFPGQANQETQYF. CDR3 DNA sequence: TGCGCCAGCAGCTTCCCGGGACAGGCGAACCAAGAGACCCAGTACTTC.

The genes are TRBV5-6 and TRBJ1-3; D uncertain. Per germline, CDR1 SGHDT and CDR2 YYEEEE. Deletions cut 2 bases from V and 3 bases from J, with 9 bases between. The CDR3 extends over 14 amino acids. The CDR3 nucleotides are TGTGCCAGCAGCTTTGCTGGAGTTGGAAACACCATATATTTT. Translation gives CASSFAGVGNTIYF.

This clone was counted once. In the same sample, other DNA sequences code for this CDR3. The J gene is TRBJ2-2, the V gene TRBV9; no definite D call. Trimming pared 0 bases from V and 0 bases from J, leaving 9 bases between. The CDR3 totals 16 residues. Germline lookup yields CDR1 SGDLS and CDR2 YYNGEE. In nucleotides, the CDR3 is TGTGCCAGCAGCGTAGACGGGTTTGCGAACACCGGGGAGCTGTTTTTT. Its protein product is CASSVDGFANTGELFF.

The chain joins TRBV5-1 to TRBJ2-2, with D perhaps TRBD1 (5 bases). CDR1 and CDR2 (germline): SGHRS, YFSETQ. The CDR3 consists of 16 residues. The ends were cut back, 4 bases at V and 3 bases at J, with 16 bases in the middle. The CDR3 nucleotides are TGCGCCAGCAGCCCCGACCCCCCAGGGCACACCGGGGAGCTGTTTTTT. Translated: CASSPDPPGHTGELFF.

The chain recombines TRBV12-3 or TRBV12-4 with TRBJ1-1, with a weak D call TRBD1 (5 bases). The CDR3 extends over 13 amino acids. Trimming removed 2 bases from V and 5 bases from J, with 9 bases in between. The CDR3 reads CASSLWGGTEAFF. CDR3 DNA sequence: TGTGCCAGCAGTTTATGGGGGGGAACTGAAGCTTTCTTT.

The chain has TRBV7-6 and TRBJ1-1; weak D call: TRBD1 (5 bases). The CDR3 runs 14 residues. V was clipped by 10 bases and J by 0 bases, with 15 bases between them. Germline-derived CDR1 and CDR2 are SGHVS and FNYEAQ. The CDR3: CAILPTVMNTEAFF. For the CDR3, the DNA is TGTGCCATCCTCCCGACAGTCATGAACACTGAAGCTTTCTTT.

The rearrangement uses TRBV18 and TRBJ1-2; perhaps TRBD1 as D (5 bases). Germline-derived CDR1 and CDR2 are KGHSH and LQKENI. The V end lost 3 bases, the J end lost 3 bases, and 11 bases lay between the germline ends. The CDR3 has 14 residues. CDR3 sequence: CASSPPGDYYGYTF. The CDR3 bases are TGTGCCAGCTCACCCCCGGGGGATTACTATGGCTACACCTTC.

The chain joins TRBV2 to TRBJ1-6; unclear D gene. Trimming cost V 8 bases and J 10 bases, with 15 bases left between them. From germline, CDR1 is SNHLY and CDR2 FYNNEI. This CDR3 is 13 amino acids long. CDR3 loop: CASLRDPSSPLHF. CDR3 DNA sequence: TGTGCCAGCCTCCGGGATCCTTCCTCACCCCTCCACTTT.

The V and J genes are TRBV6-5 and TRBJ2-7, with D possibly matching TRBD1 (6 bases). The CDR3 is 15 residues long. The germline CDR1 and CDR2 sequences are MNHEY and SVGAGI. The V gene lost 3 bases and the J gene lost 3 bases, with 15 bases spanning the gap. The CDR3 loop is CASSYSGRGVYEQYF. In nucleotides, the CDR3 is TGTGCCAGCAGTTATTCTGGCAGGGGCGTCTACGAGCAGTACTTC.

The gene calls are TRBV27 and TRBJ1-2; tentative D call: TRBD1 (5 bases). The CDR3 has 14 amino acids. The germline V gene encodes CDR1 MNHEY and CDR2 SMNVEV (reference sequence). Trimming shortened V by 5 bases and J by 5 bases, and 15 bases separated the two germline ends. The CDR3 coding sequence is TGTGCCAGCAGTCCGTCCGGGGGATTGTATGGCTACACCTTC. It specifies CASSPSGGLYGYTF.

The chain joins TRBV6-1 to TRBJ1-1, with D uncertain. Germline assignment: CDR1 MNHNS and CDR2 SASEGT. The CDR3 length is 12 residues. Trimming removed 0 bases from V and 7 bases from J, with 6 bases in between. The CDR3 DNA is TGTGCCAGCAGTGAAGCGCCCGGTGAAGCTTTCTTT. Translating gives CASSEAPGEAFF.